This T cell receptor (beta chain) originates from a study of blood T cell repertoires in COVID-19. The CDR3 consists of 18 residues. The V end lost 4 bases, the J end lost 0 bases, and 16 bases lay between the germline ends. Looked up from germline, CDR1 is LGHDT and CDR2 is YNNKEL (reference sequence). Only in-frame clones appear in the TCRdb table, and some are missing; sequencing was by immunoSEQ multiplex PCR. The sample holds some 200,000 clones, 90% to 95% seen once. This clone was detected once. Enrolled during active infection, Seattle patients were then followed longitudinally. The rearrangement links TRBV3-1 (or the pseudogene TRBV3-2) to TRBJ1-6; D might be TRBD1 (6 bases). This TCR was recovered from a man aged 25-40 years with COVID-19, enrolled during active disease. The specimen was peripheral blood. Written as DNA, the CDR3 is TGTGCCAGCAGCCCTCAGACAGGCTCGAGCTCCTATAATTCACCCCTCCACTTT. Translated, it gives CASSPQTGSSSYNSPLHF.